What follows is one TCR beta chain and its context. Its target is not known. The data were taken from a study of CD8 T cells in ankylosing spondylitis. Study-wide points: Ankylosing spondylitis blood seemed to carry a telltale TCR beta motif made of several highly homologous variants. Some of these motif variants have turned up before, in reports on reactive arthritis synovial fluid and blood.

It was by quantitative 5'-RACE with molecular barcodes that TCR beta libraries were made. MiXCR was run by TCRdb on the 5' RACE reads, yielding one entry per CDR3 protein. The sample has about 220,000 distinct CDR3 sequences; about 7% are singletons. The germline V gene encodes CDR1 SGHDN and CDR2 FVKESK. This CDR3 has 15 residues. With V trimmed by 1 base and J by 4 bases, 5 bases remained unmatched. The TCR sequence derives from a male donor with ankylosing spondylitis. The sequenced sample consisted of blood, either unsorted or a sorted T cell fraction (not recorded which). The rearrangement joins TRBV14 to TRBJ2-5; 8 bases are a match to TRBD1. The CDR3 nucleotides are TGTGCCAGCAGCCAAGGACAGGGGCTGGCAGAGACCCAGTACTTC. Its translation is CASSQGQGLAETQYF.